The T cell receptor beta chain described here comes from a study of cytomegalovirus exposure and HLA in healthy donors. Overall study context: The Caucasian-associated ancestry cluster contained more than 75% of the approximately 400 genotyped donors. Regarding the study as a whole: The only immune exposure information that was available was CMV serostatus. Most CMV-associated TCR beta chains appeared HLA-restricted in a later analysis.

With 60 Vbeta and 13 Jbeta primers, the PCR was carried out. Here immunoSEQ multiplex PCR was the method, and the copy in TCRdb shows in-frame clones only, minus some. Of 90,000 to 110,000 clones in the sample, under 90% were seen once. Turning to this clone: Its specificity is not known.

The CDR3 loop spans 15 amino acids. The J segment lost 5 bases and the V segment lost 6 bases, leaving 11 bases of the junction unmatched. CDR1 MDHEN and CDR2 SYDVKM come from the germline V gene. This sequence joins TRBV28 and TRBJ2-7, with TRBD1 identical over 9 bases. Sample: PBMCs. The TCR originated in a woman in her twenties or thirties in good health and CMV-seronegative. Written as DNA, the CDR3 is TGTGCCAGCAGCACCCCGGGACAGGGAACGGACGAGCAGTACTTC. It yields the protein CASSTPGQGTDEQYF.